A single sample gave rise to the 9 T cell receptor beta chains below, sequenced in a study of blood T cell repertoires in COVID-19. Here immunoSEQ multiplex PCR was the method, and the copy in TCRdb shows in-frame clones only, minus some. Among 150,000 to 200,000 clones listed, roughly 82% were seen once. Sequencing used PBMCs or T cells enriched from blood (not recorded which). The receptors come from a middle-aged man who had recovered from COVID-19.

The V call is TRBV28, the J call TRBJ1-1; a possible D gene is TRBD1 (5 bases). Per germline, CDR1 MDHEN and CDR2 SYDVKM. The CDR3 runs 15 residues. Trimming cost V 6 bases and J 5 bases, with 19 bases left between them. This CDR3 reads CASSSTAYARTEAFF. In DNA, the CDR3 is TGTGCCAGCAGCTCGACAGCCTACGCGAGGACTGAAGCTTTCTTT.

The J gene is TRBJ2-3, the V gene TRBV7-2; 10 nucleotides line up with TRBD2. The germline V gene encodes CDR1 SGHTA and CDR2 FQGNSA. With V trimmed by 5 bases and J by 8 bases, 16 bases remained unmatched. The CDR3 runs to 17 residues. CDR3 sequence (DNA): TGTGCCAGCAGCCCAAACCTCCTAGCGGGAGCTGGAAGTACGCAGTATTTT. The encoded protein is CASSPNLLAGAGSTQYF.

The V call is TRBV15, the J call TRBJ2-1; D may be TRBD2 (6 bases). The V end lost 4 bases, the J end lost 1 base, and 11 bases lay between the germline ends. The CDR3 covers 15 residues. In germline, CDR1 is LNHNV, CDR2 YYDKDF (reference sequence). Here the CDR3 DNA reads TGTGCCACCAGCATCTGGCTAGCGTCCTACAATGAGCAGTTCTTC. It specifies CATSIWLASYNEQFF.

The gene calls are TRBV15 and TRBJ1-5; a possible D gene is TRBD1 (5 bases). The germline V gene has CDR1 LNHNV and CDR2 YYDKDF (reference sequence). V lost 1 base to trimming and J lost 1 base, with 17 bases between them. The CDR3 is 18 residues long. CDR3 bases: TGTGCCACCAGCAGAGGTTGGGGGGACCGGGCCAGCAATCAGCCCCAGCATTTT. This gives the protein CATSRGWGDRASNQPQHF. The full variable domain, rest sourced from reference TRBV15 and TRBJ1-5, is DAMVIQNPRYQVTQFGKPVTLSCSQTLNHNVMYWYQQKSSQAPKLLFHYYDKDFNNEADTPDNFQSRRPNTSFCFLDIRSPGLGDTAMYLCATSRGWGDRASNQPQHFGDGTRLSIL.

This rearrangement joins TRBV18 to TRBJ2-4; D unresolved. This CDR3 is built from 15 residues. CDR1 and CDR2 from the germline V gene are KGHSH and LQKENI. The V end lost 6 bases, the J end lost 0 bases, and 12 bases lay between the germline ends. The CDR3 is CASSAQELAKNIQYF. CDR3 coding DNA: TGTGCCAGCTCCGCGCAAGAATTAGCCAAAAACATTCAGTACTTC.

V is TRBV4-1 and J is TRBJ1-1; 9 bases are a match to TRBD1. Trimming cost V 5 bases and J 2 bases; bases outside gene matches: 6. The V gene's germline CDR1 is MGHRA and CDR2 YSYEKL. This CDR3 has 15 amino acids. CDR3 protein: CASSVRDRDNTEAFF. The CDR3, as DNA: TGCGCCAGCAGCGTCCGGGACAGGGATAACACTGAAGCTTTCTTT.

V and J are TRBV24-1 and TRBJ1-1; unclear D gene. The CDR3 has 11 amino acids. Germline V lookup: CDR1 KGHDR, CDR2 SFDVKD. Trimming stripped 6 bases from V and 9 bases from J, with 10 bases between. The CDR3: CATSSGVKAFF. Here the CDR3 DNA reads TGTGCCACCAGTAGCGGGGTGAAAGCTTTCTTT.

The rearrangement uses TRBV7-2 and TRBJ2-5; TRBD2 matches at 10 bases. V dropped 5 bases and J dropped 0; count of bases not matched to a gene: 6. CDR3 length equals 16 residues. Germline V lookup: CDR1 SGHTA, CDR2 FQGNSA. Written as DNA, the CDR3 is TGTGCCAGCAGCCCGAGGACTAGCGGATACCAAGAGACCCAGTACTTC. It codes for CASSPRTSGYQETQYF.

The chain recombines TRBV6-5 with TRBJ2-1; no clear D. Trimming removed 0 bases from V and 3 bases from J, with 9 bases in between. Germline V CDR1 and CDR2: MNHEY, SVGAGI. The CDR3 totals 15 residues. The DNA of the CDR3 is TGTGCCAGCAGTTACTCGCGCAAACTCTACAATGAGCAGTTCTTC. Residues: CASSYSRKLYNEQFF.